These 23 T cell receptor beta chains were sequenced from one sample in a study of neoadjuvant anti-PD-1 for oral cavity cancer. Time point reported: after neoadjuvant nivolumab, at surgical resection. Profiled with immunoSEQ multiplex PCR; TCRdb holds only in-frame clones, not every one. The sample includes 11,000 to 15,000 clones, over 65% of them seen just once. The sequenced sample was PBMCs, obtained after nivolumab (anti-PD-1) treatment. Source of these receptors: a person aged 35-79 years with oral cavity squamous cell carcinoma.

J is TRBJ1-1 and V is TRBV29-1; 9 bases line up with TRBD1. The junction had 12 bases not matched to a gene; V was cut back by 5 bases and J by 11 bases. The CDR3 loop spans 13 amino acids. From germline, CDR1 is SQVTM and CDR2 ANQGSEA. In DNA, the CDR3 is TGCAGCGTTTCCGCCCGAGGACAGGGGTACGCTTTCTTT. Its translation: CSVSARGQGYAFF.

V usage is TRBV29-1 and J usage is TRBJ2-3; the D is unclear. V lost 4 bases, J lost 1 base, and 6 bases lay in between. Germline V gene data show CDR1 as SQVTM and CDR2 as ANQGSEA. The CDR3 is made up of 12 amino acids. The CDR3 nucleotides read TGCAGCGTTGTGCCTCGCACAGATACGCAGTATTTT. Translation gives CSVVPRTDTQYF.

This chain uses TRBV27 with TRBJ2-2; 9 bases fit TRBD1. Trimming cost V 5 bases and J 6 bases; bases outside gene matches: 7. CDR1 and CDR2 (germline): MNHEY, SMNVEV (reference sequence). CDR3 size: 15 residues. The DNA for the CDR3 is TGTGCCAGCAGTGTCGGGACAGGGTGGGCCGGGGAGCTGTTTTTT. Its translation is CASSVGTGWAGELFF.

The chain combines TRBV11-2 with TRBJ2-7; 7 bases fit TRBD1. Germline assignment: CDR1 SGHAT and CDR2 FQNNGV. The CDR3 spans 15 residues. V gave up 5 bases and J gave up 4 bases; unmatched junction bases: 11. The CDR3 is CASSGVQGRWYEQYF. In DNA form, the CDR3 reads TGTGCCAGCAGCGGGGTACAGGGGCGATGGTACGAGCAGTACTTC. The variable domain in full, completed from reference TRBV11-2 and TRBJ2-7, reads EAGVAQSPRYKIIEKRQSVAFWCNPISGHATLYWYQQILGQGPKLLIQFQNNGVVDDSQLPKDRFSAERLKGVDSTLKIQPAKLEDSAVYLCASSGVQGRWYEQYFGPGTRLTVT.

The rearrangement uses TRBV4-1 and TRBJ2-1, with D possibly being TRBD2 (7 bases). There are 19 residues in the CDR3. Germline V lookup: CDR1 MGHRA, CDR2 YSYEKL. Trimming shortened V by 2 bases and J by 5 bases, and 25 bases separated the two germline ends. The CDR3 coding sequence is TGCGCCAGCAGCCAACTCCCCGGTTGGGGGGGCCCTAACCACAATGAGCAGTTCTTC. It encodes CASSQLPGWGGPNHNEQFF.

The chain links TRBV4-1 to TRBJ2-7, with 13 bases aligning to TRBD2. Germline-derived CDR1 and CDR2 are MGHRA and YSYEKL. This CDR3 contains 16 residues. The V and J ends lost 6 bases and 3 bases, in that order; junction bases with no gene match: 8. The CDR3 is CASRLGTSGAFYEQYF. CDR3 sequence (DNA): TGCGCCAGCAGACTTGGGACTAGCGGGGCGTTCTACGAGCAGTACTTC.

The chain couples TRBV7-6 to TRBJ2-7, with TRBD1 matching 10 bases. Germline V gene data show CDR1 as SGHVS and CDR2 as FNYEAQ. The CDR3 sequence is 14 residues long. Losses at the gene ends were 3 bases for V and 2 bases for J; bases not matched to a gene: 1. The CDR3 coding sequence is TGTGCCAGCAGCTTCGGGACAGGGGCCTACGAGCAGTACTTC. Its translation is CASSFGTGAYEQYF.

V usage is TRBV6-1 and J usage is TRBJ2-7; D perhaps matches TRBD1 (6 bases). The CDR3 extends over 15 amino acids. The V gene's germline CDR1 is MNHNS and CDR2 SASEGT. V was trimmed by 1 base and J by 2 bases, leaving 12 bases between them. The DNA of the CDR3 is TGTGCCAGCAGTGAAGGTGGACAGAGGGCCTACGAGCAGTACTTC. It codes for CASSEGGQRAYEQYF.

The chain has TRBV6-1 and TRBJ2-5; the match to TRBD1 covers 8 bases. This CDR3 region has 13 residues. The V and J ends lost 6 bases and 14 bases, in that order; junction bases with no gene match: 14. Germline CDR1 and CDR2: MNHNS and SASEGT. This CDR3 is CASSLETGVSYYF. The CDR3 nucleotides are TGTGCCAGCAGCCTCGAGACAGGGGTCTCTTATTACTTC.

The DNA of the CDR3 is TGTGCCTGTATCCAGGGGGCGGGCAGCTCCTATAATTCACCCCTCCACTTT. Translated: CACIQGAGSSYNSPLHF. This sequence joins TRBV30 and TRBJ1-6, with 8 bases identical to TRBD1. The CDR3 contains 17 residues. J lost 0 bases, V lost 6 bases, and 10 bases had no gene match. Germline loops: CDR1 GTSNPN, CDR2 SVGIG (reference sequence). Full variable domain (outside the CDR3, taken from reference TRBV30 and TRBJ1-6): SQTIHQWPATLVQPVGSPLSLECTVEGTSNPNLYWYRQAAGRGLQLLFYSVGIGQISSEVPQNLSASRPQDRQFILSSKKLLLSDSGFYLCACIQGAGSSYNSPLHFGNGTRLTVT.

This sequence joins TRBV28 and TRBJ1-2, with TRBD1 matching over 9 bases. CDR3 length: 15 amino acids. J lost 4 bases, V lost 5 bases, and 8 bases had no gene match. Germline-derived CDR1 and CDR2 are MDHEN and SYDVKM. In DNA form, the CDR3 reads TGTGCCAGCAGTACCTTGGGACAGGGAGGCTATGGCTACACCTTC. Protein: CASSTLGQGGYGYTF.

The rearrangement joins TRBV7-6 to TRBJ2-5, with 7 bases matching TRBD1. The germline V gene encodes CDR1 SGHVS and CDR2 FNYEAQ. J gave up 2 bases and V 6 bases, and 6 bases lay outside the gene matches. CDR3 length: 14 amino acids. The CDR3 reads CASSTRGRQETQYF. CDR3 DNA sequence: TGTGCCAGCAGTACGAGGGGGCGTCAAGAGACCCAGTACTTC.

The CDR3: CASSEGRSNNYGYTF. The CDR3, as DNA: TGTGCCAGCAGTGAAGGCCGTTCGAATAACTATGGCTACACCTTC. V gene TRBV2 combines with J gene TRBJ1-2; D remains unclear. Deletions cut 1 base from V and 1 base from J, with 10 bases between. This CDR3 is built from 15 residues. Germline CDR1 reads SNHLY; CDR2 reads FYNNEI.

The chain employs TRBV7-3 and TRBJ2-3; 9 bases are shared with TRBD2. Germline CDR1 reads SGHTA; CDR2 reads FQGTGA. J lost 2 bases, V lost 2 bases, and 8 bases had no gene match. The CDR3 consists of 17 residues. CDR3 amino acids: CASSLGQRGANTDTQYF. The DNA of the CDR3 is TGTGCCAGCAGCTTAGGTCAGCGGGGGGCTAACACAGATACGCAGTATTTT. The full variable domain, its missing parts supplied by reference TRBV7-3 and TRBJ2-3, is GAGVSQTPSNKVTEKGKYVELRCDPISGHTALYWYRQSLGQGPEFLIYFQGTGAADDSGLPNDRFFAVRPEGSVSTLKIQRTERGDSAVYLCASSLGQRGANTDTQYFGPGTRLTVL.

The V gene is TRBV4-1, the J gene TRBJ2-2; D not certain. The germline V and J ends were trimmed by 4 bases and 6 bases, with 9 bases remaining between them. Germline CDR1 and CDR2: MGHRA and YSYEKL. CDR3 length: 13 residues. The CDR3 reads CASSPWWAGELFF. The CDR3 nucleotides are TGCGCCAGCAGCCCGTGGTGGGCCGGGGAGCTGTTTTTT.

The chain couples TRBV11-2 to TRBJ2-1; D remains ambiguous. Germline CDR1 is SGHAT and CDR2 is FQNNGV. The CDR3 is 16 residues long. Trimming took off 4 bases at V and 8 bases at J, with 21 bases between the two ends. The CDR3 reads CASSSLGGKIHDEQFF. The CDR3 region has the DNA TGTGCCAGCAGCTCGCTGGGTGGTAAAATACATGATGAGCAGTTCTTC.

The chain carries TRBV6-5 and TRBJ1-2, with 8 bases identical to TRBD1. The CDR3 loop spans 14 amino acids. Looked up from germline, CDR1 is MNHEY and CDR2 is SVGAGI. V shed 4 bases, J shed 6 bases, and the junction held 7 bases outside the gene matches. CDR3 nucleotides: TGTGCCAGCAGTTCCCGAACAGGGGGAGATGGCTACACCTTC. Translating gives CASSSRTGGDGYTF.

The genes are TRBV2 and TRBJ1-5, with D maybe TRBD1 (5 bases). Per germline, CDR1 SNHLY and CDR2 FYNNEI. V dropped 6 bases and J dropped 1 base, with 13 bases sitting between them. This CDR3 contains 15 residues. CDR3 protein: CASRMSWDSNQPQHF. CDR3 nucleotide sequence: TGTGCCAGCAGAATGTCTTGGGACAGCAATCAGCCCCAGCATTTT.

This clone was seen more than once but under ten times. The chain carries TRBV5-1 and TRBJ1-1; D is undetermined. This CDR3 has 13 amino acids. The V and J ends lost 5 bases and 3 bases respectively, with 11 bases between them. The V gene's germline CDR1 is SGHRS and CDR2 YFSETQ. CDR3 sequence reads: CASSAEFDTEAFF. The DNA for the CDR3 is TGCGCCAGCAGTGCGGAATTTGACACTGAAGCTTTCTTT.

The rearrangement joins TRBV5-1 to TRBJ2-7; no clear D. The CDR3 length is 14 residues. V lost 2 bases to trimming and J lost 0 bases, with 9 bases between them. Germline-derived CDR1 and CDR2 are SGHRS and YFSETQ. The CDR3 DNA reads TGCGCCAGCAGCTTCGGAACTTCCTCCTACGAGCAGTACTTC. As protein: CASSFGTSSYEQYF.

This clone showed up just once. The chain couples TRBV10-3 to TRBJ2-1; the D gene is possibly TRBD1 (5 bases). V lost 4 bases and J lost 5, with 12 bases in between. The CDR3 contains 14 residues. Germline V gene sequence: CDR1 ENHRY, CDR2 SYGVKD. CDR3 in amino acids: CAISGGIGDNEQFF. The DNA of the CDR3 is TGTGCCATCAGTGGGGGCATTGGAGACAATGAGCAGTTCTTC.

V is TRBV6-5 and J is TRBJ2-2, with TRBD2 matching 8 bases. The V and J ends lost 8 bases and 3 bases, in that order; junction bases with no gene match: 8. Germline V gene lookup returns CDR1 MNHEY and CDR2 SVGAGI. The CDR3 has 15 residues. The CDR3 loop is CASRSGRGYTGELFF. The CDR3 region has the DNA TGTGCCAGCCGGTCCGGGAGGGGTTACACCGGGGAGCTGTTTTTT.

This clone was picked up a small number of times. The rearrangement joins TRBV25-1 to TRBJ1-2; TRBD1 agrees at 8 bases. The V segment lost 2 bases and the J segment 3 bases; nucleotides outside the gene matches: 2. CDR1 is MGHDK and CDR2 is SYGVNS in the germline V gene. The CDR3 is 14 amino acids. The CDR3 nucleotides read TGTGCCAGCAGTGAACAGGGGGCCCACTATGGCTACACCTTC. This encodes CASSEQGAHYGYTF.